The T cell receptor beta chain described here comes from a study of regulatory T cells in long-lasting Graves disease. Study results and caveats: Persistent Graves' patients possessed reduced TCR diversity relative to recently diagnosed ones.

V was shortened by 0 bases and J by 6 bases, with 9 bases between the two germline ends. Germline lookup yields CDR1 LNHNV and CDR2 YYDKDF (reference sequence). This CDR3 is 14 amino acids long. To make TCR beta libraries, researchers used iRepertoire HTBI primers and Arm-PCR of CDR3 regions. Via MiXCR, TCRdb re-called the multiplex PCR reads, giving one row per CDR3 protein. The sample yields 530,000 or so distinct CDR3 sequences, 15% to 20% seen once. Regarding this clonotype: Its cognate antigen is unknown.

Time point given: newly diagnosed GD, antithyroid drugs for less than 3 months. PBMC-extracted RNA yielded the TCR library. This same sample was also part of a study on T cells in Graves' hyperthyroidism and ophthalmopathy. That work contributes: The TCR CDR3 first-round RT-PCR relied on the HTBI primer set.

The sample consisted of peripheral blood mononuclear cells (PBMCs), taken at new diagnosis, from a patient treated with antithyroid drugs. The rearrangement joins TRBV15 to TRBJ2-1; TRBD1 is a possible D gene (5 bases). The clonotype comes from a man aged 18 to 29 with Graves disease. The CDR3 loop is CATSREGPLNEQFF. The CDR3, as DNA: TGTGCCACCAGCAGAGAGGGGCCCCTCAATGAGCAGTTCTTC.